These 18 T cell receptor beta chains originate from one sample sequenced in a study of post-analysis software for immune sequencing data. Unique molecular identifiers featured in each of the TCR beta cDNA libraries. From the PCR reads, TCRdb called clonotypes with MiXCR, one entry per CDR3 protein. The sample has hundreds of thousands of distinct CDR3 sequences; around 34% are singletons. Points from the study as a whole: Controls showed lower frequencies than patients for 4 or 5 TRBV segments, and TRBV5-6, TRBV5-1 and TRBV20-1 were among these.

These receptors lack a known antigen. The specimen was blood. These receptors came from a girl aged 5 to 17 with multiple sclerosis.

This sequence joins TRBV4-1 and TRBJ1-6; tentatively, D is TRBD1 (6 bases). Germline V gene data show CDR1 as MGHRA and CDR2 as YSYEKL. The V end lost 4 bases, the J end lost 7 bases, and 17 bases lay between the germline ends. The CDR3 covers 16 residues. The CDR3 is CASSPEGVECNSPLHF. In DNA, the CDR3 is TGCGCCAGCAGCCCAGAGGGGGTAGAATGCAATTCACCCCTCCACTTT.

This clonotype was observed at least ten times. V is TRBV20-1 and J is TRBJ2-3; 14 bases align to TRBD2. Germline lookup yields CDR1 DFQATT and CDR2 SNEGSKA (reference sequence). Losses at the gene ends were 0 bases for V and 3 bases for J; bases not matched to a gene: 8. The CDR3 runs 18 residues. In DNA form, the CDR3 reads TGCAGTGCTAGAGACCCTACCGGGACTAGCGGGAGAACAGATACGCAGTATTTT. Translating gives CSARDPTGTSGRTDTQYF.

The chain carries TRBV20-1 and TRBJ2-3; D is possibly TRBD2 (6 bases). The CDR3 spans 14 residues. Trimming shortened V by 1 base and J by 5 bases, and 13 bases separated the two germline ends. Germline V gene lookup returns CDR1 DFQATT and CDR2 SNEGSKA (reference sequence). Here the CDR3 reads CSARAAGFEDTQYF. DNA of the CDR3: TGCAGTGCTAGAGCCGCGGGATTTGAAGATACGCAGTATTTT.

This rearrangement joins TRBV7-8 to TRBJ2-1; D is perhaps TRBD2 (6 bases). The germline gives CDR1 SGHVS, CDR2 FQNEAQ. The CDR3 runs to 16 residues. V was cut by 5 bases and J by 2 bases, with 16 bases left in between. CDR3 nucleotides: TGTGCCAGCAGCATCGAAGGGACTGGGCCCTACAATGAGCAGTTCTTC. Amino acid sequence: CASSIEGTGPYNEQFF.

To note about this clonotype: Since a much larger clone is just one base distant, this may be a read error. V and J are TRBV28 and TRBJ1-2; D ambiguous. This CDR3 is built from 14 residues. Looked up from germline, CDR1 is MDHEN and CDR2 is SYDVKM. CDR3 DNA sequence: TGTGCCAGCAGTTTGGGTGGCCAACTCTATGGCTTCACCTTC. Translating gives CASSLGGQLYGFTF.

The chain recombines TRBV6-2 or TRBV6-3 with TRBJ2-3, with a weak D call TRBD2 (7 bases). Trimming left V 2 bases short and J 2 bases short, with 17 bases between. The CDR3 is made up of 17 amino acids. Germline CDR1 MNHEY, CDR2 SVGEGT. In DNA form, the CDR3 reads TGTGCCAGCAGTTACGTGGGGGGGCCACCTTCCACAGATACGCAGTATTTT. Translated: CASSYVGGPPSTDTQYF.

As regards this clonotype: A read error may be the cause here, since a much bigger clone is one base away. The chain is built from TRBV5-1 and TRBJ1-5; D remains ambiguous. Trimming shortened V by 1 base and J by 6 bases, and 5 bases separated the two germline ends. Germline CDR1 is SGHRS and CDR2 is YFSETQ. The CDR3 runs to 12 residues. CDR3 loop: CASSLHGQPQHF. CDR3 DNA sequence: TGCGCCAGCAGCTTGCATGGTCAGCCCCAGCATTTT.

Details on this clonotype: Since a much larger clone is just one base distant, this may be a read error. The V call is TRBV5-1, the J call TRBJ2-1; D not resolved. Germline CDR1 SGHRS, CDR2 YFSETQ. CDR3 length equals 14 residues. CDR3 region: CASSLGGLENGQFF. DNA of the CDR3: TGCGCCAGCAGCTTGGGAGGCCTGGAGAATGGGCAGTTCTTC.

The chain joins TRBV7-2 to TRBJ2-4, with 7 bases that match TRBD1. Per germline, CDR1 SGHTA and CDR2 FQGNSA. This CDR3 spans 17 amino acids. Losses at the gene ends were 4 bases for V and 0 bases for J; bases not matched to a gene: 9. The CDR3 sequence: CASSSPGQDLAKNIQYF. For the CDR3, the DNA is TGTGCCAGCAGCTCCCCCGGACAGGATCTAGCCAAAAACATTCAGTACTTC.

The sample holds a few counts of this clonotype. V usage is TRBV10-3 and J usage is TRBJ2-1, with TRBD1 identical over 7 bases. The J call may be faulty, since TRBJ2-7 better matches the DNA end. Germline V gene sequence: CDR1 ENHRY, CDR2 SYGVKD. This CDR3 has 13 amino acids. CDR3 in DNA: TGTGCCACCTTCGACAGGGCCCACAATGAGCAGTACTTC. Residues: CATFDRAHNEQYF.

CDR3 amino acids: CASSLYSGTSGGNEQFF. The CDR3 DNA sequence: TGTGCCAGCAGCTTGTACTCCGGGACTAGCGGGGGGAATGAGCAGTTCTTC. V gene TRBV5-6 combines with J gene TRBJ2-1; 15 bases align to TRBD2. Germline V gene sequence: CDR1 SGHDT, CDR2 YYEEEE. CDR3 size: 17 residues. V lost 1 base and J lost 7; bases outside the gene matches: 6.

Ten or more counts support this clonotype. V usage is TRBV4-1 and J usage is TRBJ1-2; the D is unclear. Germline-derived CDR1 and CDR2 are MGHRA and YSYEKL. This CDR3 spans 14 amino acids. Between the trimmed V and J ends, which lost 1 base and 4 bases, there was a span of 10 bases. CDR3 coding DNA: TGCGCCAGCAGCCAAGGGCACACTACCTATGGCTACACCTTC. Its protein is CASSQGHTTYGYTF.

The chain uses TRBV4-1 and TRBJ1-3, with 8 bases identical to TRBD1. This CDR3 contains 15 residues. CDR1 and CDR2 from the germline V gene are MGHRA and YSYEKL. The ends lost 1 base at V and 2 bases at J; junction bases unmatched: 1. For the CDR3, the DNA is TGCGCCAGCAGCCAAGTGGACAGGGCTGGAAACACCATATATTTT. This sequence encodes CASSQVDRAGNTIYF.

The sample holds many counts of this clonotype. The rearrangement joins TRBV7-9 to TRBJ2-5; 7 positions match TRBD2. The germline gives CDR1 SEHNR, CDR2 FQNEAQ (reference sequence). J lost 4 bases, V lost 11 bases, and 7 bases had no gene match. The CDR3 is made up of 12 amino acids. For the CDR3, the DNA is TGTGCCGCCGGAGGCGGGGGAGAGACCCAGTACTTC. Protein product: CAAGGGGETQYF.

In its sample, this clonotype was seen a few times. The genes are TRBV6-2 or TRBV6-3 and TRBJ2-4; D not certain. Judging by the DNA end, TRBJ2-7 fits better; the J call may be wrong. CDR1 and CDR2 (germline): MNHEY, SVGEGT. CDR3 size: 15 residues. Here the CDR3 DNA reads TGTGCCAGCAGTTACTCGGGTCAGATTTCCTACGAGCAGTACTTC. Translating gives CASSYSGQISYEQYF.

This rearrangement joins TRBV7-3 to TRBJ2-1; 10 positions match TRBD2. The germline CDR1 and CDR2 sequences are SGHTA and FQGTGA. Trimming removed 3 bases from V and 8 bases from J; junction bases left unmatched: 7. The CDR3 runs to 15 residues. DNA of the CDR3: TGTGCCAGCAGCTTCAGCGGGGGGGCGATCGATGAGCAGTTCTTC. Amino acids: CASSFSGGAIDEQFF. Drawing the rest from reference TRBV7-3 and TRBJ2-1, the complete variable domain is GAGVSQTPSNKVTEKGKYVELRCDPISGHTALYWYRQSLGQGPEFLIYFQGTGAADDSGLPNDRFFAVRPEGSVSTLKIQRTERGDSAVYLCASSFSGGAIDEQFFGPGTRLTVL.

Details on this clonotype: This may arise from a read error, as a much more abundant clone is one base away. This chain links TRBV29-1 with TRBJ1-5; 7 bases align to TRBD1. The CDR3 runs to 13 residues. Germline V gene sequence: CDR1 SQVTM, CDR2 ANQGSEA. V lost 7 bases, J lost 11 bases, and 14 bases stayed unmatched. The CDR3 reads CSAALDRNGSQHF. The CDR3 region has the DNA TGCAGCGCCGCATTGGACAGGAATGGGTCCCAGCATTTT.

This clonotype appeared many times. The chain joins TRBV5-1 to TRBJ1-2; TRBD1 matches 8 bases. CDR1 and CDR2 from the germline V gene are SGHRS and YFSETQ. Unmatched junction bases numbered 3, after V lost 0 bases and J lost 2 bases. This CDR3 comprises 15 residues. The CDR3 protein is CASSLGGQANYGYTF. The CDR3 nucleotides read TGCGCCAGCAGCTTGGGGGGACAGGCAAACTATGGCTACACCTTC.